This T cell receptor (beta chain) emerged from a study of cytomegalovirus exposure and HLA in healthy donors. Samples came from healthy bone marrow donors. Amplification used 60 Vbeta primers and 13 Jbeta primers. Libraries were prepared by immunoSEQ multiplex PCR; TCRdb keeps only in-frame clonotypes and omits some of them. The sample has 50,000 to 60,000 clones; roughly four fifths are singletons. This clone was observed once. The source material was PBMCs. The source of this sequence is a woman in her thirties or forties in good health and CMV-seropositive.

CDR3 DNA: TGTGCCAGTAGTAGACAACAGGGTTCCTATGGCTACACCTTC. Amino acids: CASSRQQGSYGYTF. The chain couples TRBV19 to TRBJ1-2; D perhaps matches TRBD1 (6 bases). CDR3 length: 14 amino acids. The germline V gene has CDR1 LNHDA and CDR2 SQIVND (reference sequence). V shed 4 bases and J shed 4 bases, with 13 bases lying between them. Drawing the rest from reference TRBV19 and TRBJ1-2, the complete variable domain is DGGITQSPKYLFRKEGQNVTLSCEQNLNHDAMYWYRQDPGQGLRLIYYSQIVNDFQKGDIAEGYSVSREKKESFPLTVTSAQKNPTAFYLCASSRQQGSYGYTFGSGTRLTVV.